This passage covers 11 T cell receptor beta chains from one sample sequenced in a study of beta chain features in type 1 diabetes. Study findings and constraints: Type 1 diabetes patients had moderately but significantly shorter TCRB CDR3s in all four CD4+ subsets.

These TCRs' antigens remain unknown. The authors reverse transcribed all of the isolated RNA, so sequencing captured expressed TCRB transcripts. Method: immunoSEQ multiplex PCR; TCRdb's copy keeps in-frame clones and lacks some. This table holds some 370,000 clones, 9.6% found once. Sequenced input: central memory CD4+ T cells from blood. These TCRs come from a man aged 25 to 45 with type 1 diabetes.

V is TRBV11-3 and J is TRBJ2-5, with D possibly TRBD1 on 5 matching bases. CDR1 and CDR2 (germline): SGHNT, YENEEA. The ends were cut back, 5 bases at V and 2 bases at J, with 12 bases in the middle. The CDR3 has 14 residues. CDR3 DNA: TGTGCCAGCAGCCTCCAGGGATCTCAAGAGACCCAGTACTTC. It translates to CASSLQGSQETQYF.

This chain uses TRBV19 with TRBJ2-1; 8 bases align to TRBD2. This CDR3 comprises 15 residues. CDR1 LNHDA and CDR2 SQIVND come from the germline V gene (reference sequence). The J segment lost 6 bases and the V segment lost 7 bases, leaving 11 bases of the junction unmatched. The CDR3 spells CASKGRREAINEQFF. The DNA for the CDR3 is TGTGCCAGTAAGGGTCGGCGGGAGGCCATCAATGAGCAGTTCTTC.

The chain carries TRBV7-9 and TRBJ2-3, with D unclear. Germline lookup yields CDR1 SEHNR and CDR2 FQNEAQ (reference sequence). Between the trimmed V and J ends, which lost 6 bases and 3 bases, there was a span of 10 bases. CDR3 size: 13 residues. The CDR3 region is CASRDPRTDTQYF. CDR3 nucleotides: TGTGCCAGCAGGGACCCAAGAACAGATACGCAGTATTTT.

This clone was found many times. Distinct nucleotide sequences in the sample also encode this CDR3. J is TRBJ1-1 and V is TRBV18; D remains unclear. Germline assignment: CDR1 KGHSH and CDR2 LQKENI. The CDR3 contains 13 residues. The germline V and J ends were trimmed by 1 base and 3 bases, with 6 bases remaining between them. The CDR3 bases are TGTGCCAGCTCACCACGGGAGGACACTGAAGCTTTCTTT. It yields the protein CASSPREDTEAFF.

The sample holds a few counts of this clone. The chain combines TRBV5-4 with TRBJ2-1, with D possibly TRBD2 on 5 matching bases. V was cut by 4 bases and J by 5 bases, with 19 bases left in between. Germline values: CDR1 SGHNT, CDR2 YYREEE (reference sequence). This CDR3 has 16 amino acids. CDR3 in DNA: TGTGCCAGCAGCCAAGAGTACGGGAATTTGAACAATGAGCAGTTCTTC. Translating gives CASSQEYGNLNNEQFF.

This chain connects TRBV11-2 to TRBJ2-3; D is unresolved. The CDR3 contains 15 residues. The V gene's germline CDR1 is SGHAT and CDR2 FQNNGV. V lost 5 bases, J lost 1 base, and 13 bases lay in between. The CDR3 nucleotides read TGTGCCAGCAGCCCCGGGTGGTCCGGCACAGATACGCAGTATTTT. It translates to CASSPGWSGTDTQYF.

The chain links TRBV2 to TRBJ2-7, with TRBD1 matching over 9 bases. This CDR3 is 14 amino acids long. V shed 6 bases, J shed 4 bases, and the junction held 7 bases outside the gene matches. Per the germline V gene, CDR1 is SNHLY and CDR2 is FYNNEI. Here the CDR3 reads CASRKEQGAYEQYF. For the CDR3, the DNA is TGTGCCAGCAGGAAGGAACAGGGGGCGTACGAGCAGTACTTC.

There are a few counts of this clone. Here the CDR3 reads CASSYGQGLTYNEQFF. In DNA form, the CDR3 reads TGTGCCAGCAGCTATGGACAGGGGTTGACCTACAATGAGCAGTTCTTC. This rearrangement joins TRBV7-3 to TRBJ2-1; 9 nucleotides agree with TRBD1. CDR1 is SGHTA and CDR2 is FQGTGA in the germline V gene. This CDR3 has 16 residues. V lost 4 bases, J lost 2 bases, and 6 bases stayed unmatched.

This clone was recorded a few times. The genes are TRBV10-3 and TRBJ2-3, with TRBD2 identical over 9 bases. J lost 6 bases, V lost 5 bases, and 12 bases had no gene match. Germline V gives CDR1 ENHRY, CDR2 SYGVKD. This CDR3 contains 16 residues. The DNA of the CDR3 is TGTGCCATCAGTCTAGGAGGCGGGAGGGGCGGTGATACGCAGTATTTT. Translation: CAISLGGGRGGDTQYF.

This chain joins TRBV15 and TRBJ2-3; the D gene is possibly TRBD1 (5 bases). The CDR3 length is 17 residues. The ends were cut back, 8 bases at V and 2 bases at J, with 23 bases in the middle. Germline values: CDR1 LNHNV, CDR2 YYDKDF (reference sequence). The CDR3 is CATADPHRSYSTDTQYF. The CDR3 nucleotides read TGTGCCACCGCCGACCCCCACAGGAGTTATTCCACAGATACGCAGTATTTT.

This clone was observed at least ten times. V usage is TRBV11-3 and J usage is TRBJ2-1; TRBD2 aligns across 13 bases. In germline, CDR1 is SGHNT, CDR2 YENEEA. The CDR3 totals 15 residues. After removal of 5 bases from V and 4 bases from J, the junction contained 2 bases not matched to a gene. The CDR3 spells CASSRLAGGYNEQFF. CDR3 bases: TGTGCCAGCAGCCGACTAGCGGGAGGATACAATGAGCAGTTCTTC.